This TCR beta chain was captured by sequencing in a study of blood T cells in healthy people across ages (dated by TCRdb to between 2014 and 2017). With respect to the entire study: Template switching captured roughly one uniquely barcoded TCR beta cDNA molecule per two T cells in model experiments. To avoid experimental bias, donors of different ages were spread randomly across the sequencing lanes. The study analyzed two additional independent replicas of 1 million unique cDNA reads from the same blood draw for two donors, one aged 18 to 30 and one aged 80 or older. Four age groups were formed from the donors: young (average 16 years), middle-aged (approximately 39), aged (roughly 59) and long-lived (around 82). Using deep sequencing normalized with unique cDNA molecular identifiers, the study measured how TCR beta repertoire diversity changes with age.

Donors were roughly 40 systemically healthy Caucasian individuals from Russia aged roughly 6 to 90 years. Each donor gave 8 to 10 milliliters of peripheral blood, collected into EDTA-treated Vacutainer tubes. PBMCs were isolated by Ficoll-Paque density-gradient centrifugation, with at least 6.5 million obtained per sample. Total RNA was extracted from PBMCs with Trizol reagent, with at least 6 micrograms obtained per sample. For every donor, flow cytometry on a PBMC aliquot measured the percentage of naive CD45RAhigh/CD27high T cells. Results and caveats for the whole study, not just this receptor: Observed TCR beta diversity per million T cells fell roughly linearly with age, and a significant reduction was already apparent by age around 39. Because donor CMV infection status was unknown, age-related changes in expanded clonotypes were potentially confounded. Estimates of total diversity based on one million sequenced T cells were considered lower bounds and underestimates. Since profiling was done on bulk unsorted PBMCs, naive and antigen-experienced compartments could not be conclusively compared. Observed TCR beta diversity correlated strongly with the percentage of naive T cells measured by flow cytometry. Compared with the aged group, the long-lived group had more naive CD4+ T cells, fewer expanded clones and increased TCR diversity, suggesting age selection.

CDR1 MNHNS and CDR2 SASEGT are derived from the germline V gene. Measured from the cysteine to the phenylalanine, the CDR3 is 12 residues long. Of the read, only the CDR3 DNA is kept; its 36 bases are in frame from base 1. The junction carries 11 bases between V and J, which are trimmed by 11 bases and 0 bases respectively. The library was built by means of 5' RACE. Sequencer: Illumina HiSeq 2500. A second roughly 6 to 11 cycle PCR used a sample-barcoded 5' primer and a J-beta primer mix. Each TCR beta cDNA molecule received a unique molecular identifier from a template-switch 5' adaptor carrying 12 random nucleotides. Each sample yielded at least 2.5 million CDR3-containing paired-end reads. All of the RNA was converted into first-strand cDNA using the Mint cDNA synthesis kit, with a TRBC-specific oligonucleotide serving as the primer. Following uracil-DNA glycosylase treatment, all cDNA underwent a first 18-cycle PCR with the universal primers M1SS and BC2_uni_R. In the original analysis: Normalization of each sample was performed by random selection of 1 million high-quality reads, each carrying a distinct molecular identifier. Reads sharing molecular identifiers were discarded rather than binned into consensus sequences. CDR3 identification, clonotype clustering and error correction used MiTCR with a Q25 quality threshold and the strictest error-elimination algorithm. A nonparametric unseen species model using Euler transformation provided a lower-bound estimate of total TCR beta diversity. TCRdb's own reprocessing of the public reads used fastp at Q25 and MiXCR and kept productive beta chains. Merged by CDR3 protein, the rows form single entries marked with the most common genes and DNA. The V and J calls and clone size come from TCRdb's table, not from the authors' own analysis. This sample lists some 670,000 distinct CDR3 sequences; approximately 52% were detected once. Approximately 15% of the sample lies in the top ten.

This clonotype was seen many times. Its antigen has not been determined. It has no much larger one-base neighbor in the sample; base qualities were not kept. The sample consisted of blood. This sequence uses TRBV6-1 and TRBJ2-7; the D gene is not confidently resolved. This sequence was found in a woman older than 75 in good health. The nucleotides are TGTGCCGCCTCGGAGAACTCCTACGAGCAGTACTTC. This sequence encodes CAASENSYEQYF.